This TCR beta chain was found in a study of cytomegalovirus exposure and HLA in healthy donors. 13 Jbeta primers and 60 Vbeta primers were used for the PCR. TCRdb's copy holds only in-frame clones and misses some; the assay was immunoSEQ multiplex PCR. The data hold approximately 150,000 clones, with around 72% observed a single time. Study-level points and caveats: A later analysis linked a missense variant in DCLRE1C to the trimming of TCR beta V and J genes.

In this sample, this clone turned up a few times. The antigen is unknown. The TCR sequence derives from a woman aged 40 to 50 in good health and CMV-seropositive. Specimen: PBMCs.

The CDR3 protein is CASTLRQAQNYEQYF. The CDR3 coding sequence is TGTGCCAGCACGTTACGACAGGCACAAAACTACGAGCAGTACTTC. The chain links TRBV28 to TRBJ2-7, with a tentative D call TRBD1 (6 bases). The CDR3 totals 15 residues. Trimming took 7 bases from V and 3 from J, leaving 19 bases between them. CDR1 and CDR2 (germline): MDHEN, SYDVKM. Supplemented by reference TRBV28 and TRBJ2-7, the full variable domain reads DVKVTQSSRYLVKRTGEKVFLECVQDMDHENMFWYRQDPGLGLRLIYFSYDVKMKEKGDIPEGYSVSREKKERFSLILESASTNQTSMYLCASTLRQAQNYEQYFGPGTRLTVT.